This T cell receptor (beta chain) was captured in a study of blood T cell repertoires in COVID-19 (TCRdb year 2020). Study-level background: Samples covering the acute and convalescent phases of COVID-19 were provided by collaborators in the United States, Italy and Spain. The material from the prospective study consisted of cDNA or gDNA derived from T cells, B-cell-depleted T cells, or PBMCs. The dataset comprised deeply sampled blood TCRbeta repertoires from subjects exposed to, actively infected with, or recovered from COVID-19. A freely available public database, intended as a resource for researchers studying the immune response to SARS-CoV-2, is where the repertoires were released. The samples were drawn from the first 160 participants of the ongoing ImmuneRACE study and from under 1,500 subjects provided by 6 global collaborators. Nearly every sample came with metadata listing a de-identified subject ID, COVID-19 status, age in years and sex. Where available, HLA class I and class II types were taken from metadata supplied by the sample provider and were not determined by assay-based typing.

Participants in the prospective study were aged roughly 18 to 89 years, lived in approximately 26 United States geographic areas, and enrolled through a virtual design. To assign participants to cohorts, the prospective study relied on clinical history that participants themselves reported in a screening survey and a study questionnaire. Recovered participants in ImmuneRACE Cohort 3 were defined by two consecutive negative NP/OP PCR tests, clearance by a healthcare professional, or resolution of symptoms. Each participant in the prospective study had whole blood, serum and a nasopharyngeal or oropharyngeal swab collected by mobile phlebotomists. Prospective study participants could optionally give additional blood draws and questionnaires over an approximately 2-month period. Prospective study blood samples were shipped either frozen or at room temperature before DNA extraction. TCRbeta CDR3 regions were amplified from genomic DNA using the immunoSEQ Assay, a bias-controlled multiplex PCR. The original methods were these. Within the assay, amplification of reference gene primers was used to estimate how many nucleated cells each sample contained. To quantify the absolute abundance of each unique TCRbeta CDR3 rearrangement, sequence reads were collapsed and filtered. For each sample, productive Simpson clonality was calculated as the square root of Simpson's diversity index over productive rearrangements. TCRdb provides this immuneACCESS table in a form limited to in-frame rearrangements. Some clones are lacking; in checked studies, under half of them reflect an unresolved V gene, and why the rest are absent is not known. The V and J calls and clone size are taken from that table; D and trimming were inferred from the DNA. This sample has around 190,000 clones in its table, and roughly 84% of those were observed once. Jointly, the top ten make up 2.5% to 3.5% of the sample.

CDR1 and CDR2 are drawn from the germline V gene: MDHEN, SYDVKM. For this chain, trimming is 6 bases at the V end and 3 bases at the J end, and the number of junction bases without a gene match is 12. The CDR3 starts with the cysteine, ends with the phenylalanine, and has 17 residues. This entry keeps only the CDR3 DNA: 51 bases, framed from base 1. Summary of the overall study and its limitations: The amount of clinical and demographic metadata varied by source and participant and was provided uncurated.

A note on this clone: Its target antigen remains unknown. Base qualities are missing; no much larger clone stands one base away.

The chain is made from TRBV28 and TRBJ1-5; TRBD1 fits 9 bases in the junction. The sequence came from a young woman who had recovered from COVID-19. The sample consisted of PBMCs or T cells enriched from blood (not recorded which). The DNA reads as follows: TGTGCCAGCAGCCGGCCCGGGACAGGGAGGTCCAATCAGCCCCAGCATTTT. Its amino acids are CASSRPGTGRSNQPQHF.